This T cell receptor (beta chain) was documented in a study of blood T cell repertoires in COVID-19. In its sample, this clone was seen once. Per the germline V gene, CDR1 is SQVTM and CDR2 is ANQGSEA. This CDR3 is built from 12 residues. The V gene lost 4 bases and the J gene lost 5 bases, with 11 bases spanning the gap. Assay: immunoSEQ multiplex PCR; the TCRdb copy retains only in-frame clones and omits some. This sample yields approximately 160,000 clones, of which around nine tenths are seen a single time; 0.5% to 0.55% belongs to the top ten. The gene calls are TRBV29-1 and TRBJ1-2; D might be TRBD1 (6 bases). The sample consisted of peripheral blood. The TCR originated in a man aged 45 to 65 with acute or convalescent COVID-19. The CDR3 coding sequence is TGCAGCGTTGGAGGACAGTTTTATGGCTACACCTTC. It is translated as CSVGGQFYGYTF.